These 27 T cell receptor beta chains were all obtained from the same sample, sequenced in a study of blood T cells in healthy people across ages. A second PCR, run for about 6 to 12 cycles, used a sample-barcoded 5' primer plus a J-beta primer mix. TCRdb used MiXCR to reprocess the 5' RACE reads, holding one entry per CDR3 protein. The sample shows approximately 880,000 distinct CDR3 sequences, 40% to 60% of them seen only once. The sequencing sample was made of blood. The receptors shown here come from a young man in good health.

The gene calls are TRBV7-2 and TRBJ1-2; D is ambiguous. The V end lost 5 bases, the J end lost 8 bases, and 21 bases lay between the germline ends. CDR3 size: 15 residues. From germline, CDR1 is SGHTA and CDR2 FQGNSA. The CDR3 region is CASSADGVPLGGYTF. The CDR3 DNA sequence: TGTGCCAGCAGCGCCGACGGGGTACCTTTGGGGGGCTACACCTTC.

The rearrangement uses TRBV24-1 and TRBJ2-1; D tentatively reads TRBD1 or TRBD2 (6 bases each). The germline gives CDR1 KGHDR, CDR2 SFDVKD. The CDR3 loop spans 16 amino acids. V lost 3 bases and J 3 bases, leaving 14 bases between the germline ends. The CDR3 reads CATSDDEGGGYNEQFF. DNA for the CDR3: TGTGCCACCAGTGATGATGAGGGGGGCGGCTACAATGAGCAGTTCTTC.

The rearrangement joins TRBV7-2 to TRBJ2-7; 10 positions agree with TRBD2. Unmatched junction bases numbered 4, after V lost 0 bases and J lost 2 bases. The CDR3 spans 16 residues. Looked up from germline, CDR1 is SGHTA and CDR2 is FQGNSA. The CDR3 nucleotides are TGTGCCAGCAGCTTAGCCGTAGCGGGGGGTACCTACGAGCAGTACTTC. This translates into CASSLAVAGGTYEQYF.

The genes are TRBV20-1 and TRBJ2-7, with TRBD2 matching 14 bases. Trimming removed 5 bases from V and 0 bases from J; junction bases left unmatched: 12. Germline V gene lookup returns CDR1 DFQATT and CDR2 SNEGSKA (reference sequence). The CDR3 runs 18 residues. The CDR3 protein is CSALTLGLAGDRSYEQYF. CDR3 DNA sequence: TGCAGTGCTTTAACCTTGGGACTAGCGGGGGACCGCTCCTACGAGCAGTACTTC.

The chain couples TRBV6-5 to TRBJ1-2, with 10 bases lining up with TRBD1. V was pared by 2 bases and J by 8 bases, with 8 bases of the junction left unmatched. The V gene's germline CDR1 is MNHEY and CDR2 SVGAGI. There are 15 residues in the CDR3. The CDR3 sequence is CASSYASGTGEGYTF. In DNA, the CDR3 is TGTGCCAGCAGTTACGCCTCCGGGACAGGGGAAGGCTACACCTTC.

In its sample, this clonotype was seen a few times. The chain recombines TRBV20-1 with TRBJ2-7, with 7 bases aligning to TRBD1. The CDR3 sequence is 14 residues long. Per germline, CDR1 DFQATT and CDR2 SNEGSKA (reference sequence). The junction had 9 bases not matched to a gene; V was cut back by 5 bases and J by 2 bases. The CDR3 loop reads CSARRRDRAYEQYF. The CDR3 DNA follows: TGCAGTGCTCGCCGTCGGGACAGAGCCTACGAGCAGTACTTC.

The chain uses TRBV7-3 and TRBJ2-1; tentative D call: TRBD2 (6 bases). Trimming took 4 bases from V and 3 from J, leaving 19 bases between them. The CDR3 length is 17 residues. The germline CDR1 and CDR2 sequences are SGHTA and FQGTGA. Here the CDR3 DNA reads TGTGCCAGCAGCTCAACCGGAGGGGCCTCACTCTACAATGAGCAGTTCTTC. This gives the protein CASSSTGGASLYNEQFF.

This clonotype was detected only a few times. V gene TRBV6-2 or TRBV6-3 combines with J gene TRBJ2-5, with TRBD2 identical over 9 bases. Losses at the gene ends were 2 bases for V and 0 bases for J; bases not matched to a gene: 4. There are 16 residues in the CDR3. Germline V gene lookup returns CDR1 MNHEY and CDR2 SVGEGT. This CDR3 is CASSYLAGTYQETQYF. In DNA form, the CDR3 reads TGTGCCAGCAGTTACCTAGCGGGGACGTACCAAGAGACCCAGTACTTC.

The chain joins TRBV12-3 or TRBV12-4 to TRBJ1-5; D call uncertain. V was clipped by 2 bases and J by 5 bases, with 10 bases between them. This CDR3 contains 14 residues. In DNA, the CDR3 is TGTGCCAGCAGTTTAAAAGGGTATCATCAGCCCCAGCATTTT. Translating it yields CASSLKGYHQPQHF.

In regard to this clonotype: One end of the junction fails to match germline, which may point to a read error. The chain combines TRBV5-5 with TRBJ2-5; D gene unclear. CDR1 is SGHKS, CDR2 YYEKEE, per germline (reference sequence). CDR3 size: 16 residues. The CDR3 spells CASSLEASGVKETQYF. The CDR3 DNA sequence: TGTGCCAGCAGCTTAGAAGCTTCTGGGGTGAAAGAGACTCAGTACTTC.

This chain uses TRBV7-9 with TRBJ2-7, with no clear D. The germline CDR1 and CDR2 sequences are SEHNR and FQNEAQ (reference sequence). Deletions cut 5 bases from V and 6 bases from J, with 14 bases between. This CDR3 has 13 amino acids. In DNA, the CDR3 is TGTGCCAGCAGCCTCCTCACGGTCGGCGAGCAGTACTTC. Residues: CASSLLTVGEQYF.

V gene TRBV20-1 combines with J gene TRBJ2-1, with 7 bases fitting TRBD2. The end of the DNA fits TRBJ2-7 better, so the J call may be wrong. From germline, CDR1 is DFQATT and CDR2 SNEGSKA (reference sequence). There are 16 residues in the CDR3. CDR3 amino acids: CSARDVSSGTNNEQYF. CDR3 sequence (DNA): TGCAGTGCTAGAGATGTGTCTAGCGGCACCAACAATGAGCAGTACTTC.

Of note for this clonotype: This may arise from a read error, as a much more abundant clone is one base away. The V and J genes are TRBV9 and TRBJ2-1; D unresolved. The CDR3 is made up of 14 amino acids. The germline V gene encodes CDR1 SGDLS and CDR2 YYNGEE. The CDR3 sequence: CASSVDPLPGERFF. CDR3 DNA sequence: TGTGCCAGCAGCGTAGACCCGCTGCCTGGTGAGCGGTTCTTC.

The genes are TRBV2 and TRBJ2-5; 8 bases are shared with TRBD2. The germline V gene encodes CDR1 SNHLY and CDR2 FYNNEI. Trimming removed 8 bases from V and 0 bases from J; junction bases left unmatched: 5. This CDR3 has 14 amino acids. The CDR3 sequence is CASGYSGNQETQYF. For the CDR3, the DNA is TGTGCCAGCGGGTATAGCGGGAACCAAGAGACCCAGTACTTC.

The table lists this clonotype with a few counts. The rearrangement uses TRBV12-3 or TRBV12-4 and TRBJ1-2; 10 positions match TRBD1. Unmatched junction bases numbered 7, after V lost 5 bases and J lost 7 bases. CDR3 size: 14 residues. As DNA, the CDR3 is TGTGCCAGCAGTCCGACAGGGGGCCTCGGTGGCTACACCTTC. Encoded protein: CASSPTGGLGGYTF.

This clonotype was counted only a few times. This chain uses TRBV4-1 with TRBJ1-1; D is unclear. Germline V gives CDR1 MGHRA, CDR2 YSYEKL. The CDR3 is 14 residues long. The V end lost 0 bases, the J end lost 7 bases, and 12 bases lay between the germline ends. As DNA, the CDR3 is TGCGCCAGCAGCCAAGATATTCGGGCAGTTGAAGCTTTCTTT. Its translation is CASSQDIRAVEAFF.

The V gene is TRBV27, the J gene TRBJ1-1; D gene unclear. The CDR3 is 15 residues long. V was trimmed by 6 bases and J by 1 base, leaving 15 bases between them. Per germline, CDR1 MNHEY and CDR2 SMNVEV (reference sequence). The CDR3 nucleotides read TGTGCCAGCAGCTCCAACCGGGCCCGGAACACTGAAGCTTTCTTT. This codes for CASSSNRARNTEAFF.

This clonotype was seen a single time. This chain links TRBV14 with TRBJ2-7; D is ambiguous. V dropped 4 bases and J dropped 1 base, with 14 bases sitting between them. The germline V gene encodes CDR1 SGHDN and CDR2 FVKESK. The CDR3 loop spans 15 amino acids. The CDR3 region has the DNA TGTGCCAGCAGCCGATCGTTTACGGCGTCCTACGAGCAGTACTTC. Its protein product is CASSRSFTASYEQYF.

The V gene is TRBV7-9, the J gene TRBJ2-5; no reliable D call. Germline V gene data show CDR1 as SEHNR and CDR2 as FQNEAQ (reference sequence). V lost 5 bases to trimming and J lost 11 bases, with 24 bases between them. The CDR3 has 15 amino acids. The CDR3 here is CASSSRNGPGNEQYF. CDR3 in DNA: TGTGCCAGCAGCAGCCGCAATGGGCCCGGCAATGAGCAGTACTTC.

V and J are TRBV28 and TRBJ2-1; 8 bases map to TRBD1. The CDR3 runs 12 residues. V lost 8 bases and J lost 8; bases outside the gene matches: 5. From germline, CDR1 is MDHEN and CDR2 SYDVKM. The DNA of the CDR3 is TGTGCCAGCGGACAGGGCGTCGATGAGCAGTTCTTC. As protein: CASGQGVDEQFF.

The CDR3: CASSRQQHYEQYF. The CDR3 DNA reads TGTGCCAGCAGTAGACAGCAGCACTACGAGCAGTACTTC. J is TRBJ2-1 and V is TRBV12-3 or TRBV12-4; tentatively, D is TRBD1 (5 bases). The J call is in doubt because the DNA end fits TRBJ2-7 better. The CDR3 sequence is 13 residues long.

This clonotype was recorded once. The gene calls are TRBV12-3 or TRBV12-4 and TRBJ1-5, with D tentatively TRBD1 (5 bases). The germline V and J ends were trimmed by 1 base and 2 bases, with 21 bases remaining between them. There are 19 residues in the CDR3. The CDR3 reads CASSLGSLRVQVGNQPQHF. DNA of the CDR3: TGTGCCAGCAGTTTAGGGTCTCTCAGGGTTCAAGTAGGCAATCAGCCCCAGCATTTT.

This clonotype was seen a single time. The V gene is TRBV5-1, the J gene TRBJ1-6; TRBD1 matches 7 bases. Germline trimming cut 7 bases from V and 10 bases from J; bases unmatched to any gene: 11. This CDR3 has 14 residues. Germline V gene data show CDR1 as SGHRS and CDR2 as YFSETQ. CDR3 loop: CASCEQGPGSPLHF. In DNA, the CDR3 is TGCGCCAGCTGCGAACAGGGGCCGGGCTCACCCCTCCACTTT.

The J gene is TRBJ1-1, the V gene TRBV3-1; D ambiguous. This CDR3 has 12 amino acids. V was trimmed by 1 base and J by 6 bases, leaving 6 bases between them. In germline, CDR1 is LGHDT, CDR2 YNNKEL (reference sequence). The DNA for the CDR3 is TGTGCCAGCAGCCAAGTTTCCGCTGAAGCTTTCTTT. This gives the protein CASSQVSAEAFF.

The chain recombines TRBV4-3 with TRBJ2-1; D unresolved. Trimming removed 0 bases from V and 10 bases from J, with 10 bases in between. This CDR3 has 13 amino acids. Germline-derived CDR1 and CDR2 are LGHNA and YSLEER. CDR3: CASSQEGWEEQFF. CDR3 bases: TGCGCCAGCAGCCAAGAAGGGTGGGAAGAGCAGTTCTTC.

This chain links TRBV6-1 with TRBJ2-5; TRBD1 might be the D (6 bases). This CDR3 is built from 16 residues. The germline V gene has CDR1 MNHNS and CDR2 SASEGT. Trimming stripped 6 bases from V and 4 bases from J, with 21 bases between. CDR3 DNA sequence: TGTGCCAGCAGACCTTTCGGGGCAGGGGCCGGAGAGACCCAGTACTTC. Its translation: CASRPFGAGAGETQYF.

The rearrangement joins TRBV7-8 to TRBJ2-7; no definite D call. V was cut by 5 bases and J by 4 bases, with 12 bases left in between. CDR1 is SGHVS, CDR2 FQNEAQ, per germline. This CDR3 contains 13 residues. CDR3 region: CASSPELIYEQYF. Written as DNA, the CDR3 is TGTGCCAGCAGCCCCGAACTCATTTACGAGCAGTACTTC.